Each of the 21 T cell receptor beta chains below was sequenced from the same sample in a study of response to subunit inactivated influenza vaccine. Via MiXCR, TCRdb re-called the RT-PCR reads, giving one row per CDR3 protein. The sample gives some 480,000 distinct CDR3 sequences, roughly 11% of which show up once; approximately 12% is in the top ten. The sequencing here drew on PBMCs from blood, taken roughly 46 days after vaccination. The source of these receptors is a man aged 45-60 years who received an inactivated influenza vaccine.

This clonotype was picked up a small number of times. This chain joins TRBV4-2 and TRBJ2-2; D uncertain. There are 16 residues in the CDR3. Germline loops: CDR1 LGHNA, CDR2 YNFKEQ. Between the trimmed V and J ends, which lost 2 bases and 1 base, there was a span of 11 bases. The CDR3 loop is CASSQYWARNTGELFF. As DNA, the CDR3 is TGTGCCAGCAGCCAATATTGGGCCAGGAACACCGGGGAGCTGTTTTTT.

This clonotype was counted only a few times. The chain combines TRBV6-2 or TRBV6-3 with TRBJ2-2; TRBD1 might be the D (5 bases). CDR1 is MNHEY and CDR2 is SVGEGT in the germline V gene. V lost 6 bases, J lost 2 bases, and 7 bases lay in between. This CDR3 spans 13 amino acids. DNA of the CDR3: TGTGCCAGCAGGGACATTAACACCGGGGAGCTGTTTTTT. This translates into CASRDINTGELFF.

This clonotype was detected many times. CDR3 sequence reads: CASSSRGQGIDTQYF. Written as DNA, the CDR3 is TGTGCCAGCAGCTCCCGGGGACAGGGGATAGATACGCAGTATTTT. The chain is built from TRBV11-2 and TRBJ2-3; TRBD1 aligns across 10 bases. From germline, CDR1 is SGHAT and CDR2 FQNNGV. The junction had 6 bases not matched to a gene; V was cut back by 4 bases and J by 5 bases. The CDR3 is 15 amino acids.

The V and J genes are TRBV4-1 and TRBJ2-1, with no clear D. Germline V lookup: CDR1 MGHRA, CDR2 YSYEKL. The CDR3 runs 15 residues. V lost 0 bases to trimming and J lost 6 bases, with 12 bases between them. The CDR3 spells CASSQEGSPRNEQFF. CDR3 sequence (DNA): TGCGCCAGCAGCCAAGAGGGCTCCCCGCGCAATGAGCAGTTCTTC.

At least ten counts were recorded for this clonotype. V is TRBV15 and J is TRBJ2-3; possibly TRBD2 for D (6 bases). Germline assignment: CDR1 LNHNV and CDR2 YYDKDF (reference sequence). Trimming removed 5 bases from V and 3 bases from J, with 18 bases in between. The CDR3 is 16 amino acids. CDR3 loop: CATSSPRDSITDTQYF. The CDR3 DNA sequence: TGTGCCACCAGCTCTCCTCGGGACTCTATAACAGATACGCAGTATTTT.

This clonotype was counted between two and nine times. This chain joins TRBV29-1 and TRBJ2-7; TRBD2 aligns across 12 bases. J was trimmed by 1 base and V by 4 bases; bases with no gene match: 14. Germline V CDR1 and CDR2: SQVTM, ANQGSEA. This CDR3 has 18 amino acids. CDR3 loop: CSVGKAGMGTSGSYEQYF. CDR3 nucleotides: TGCAGCGTTGGGAAGGCCGGGATGGGGACTAGCGGGTCCTACGAGCAGTACTTC.

The sample holds a few counts of this clonotype. This rearrangement joins TRBV20-1 to TRBJ2-1; 14 bases map to TRBD2. The germline CDR1 and CDR2 sequences are DFQATT and SNEGSKA (reference sequence). J gave up 8 bases and V 5 bases, and 11 bases lay outside the gene matches. The CDR3 is 16 residues long. The CDR3 nucleotides read TGCAGTGCTCTGACCGGGACTAGCGGGAGTAAGGATGAGCAGTTCTTC. Translating gives CSALTGTSGSKDEQFF.

The sample holds a few counts of this clonotype. The V and J genes are TRBV27 and TRBJ2-7; 7 bases agree with TRBD1. V lost 0 bases, J lost 3 bases, and 5 bases stayed unmatched. The V gene's germline CDR1 is MNHEY and CDR2 SMNVEV (reference sequence). This CDR3 region has 15 residues. The DNA for the CDR3 is TGTGCCAGCAGTTTATCCCCGGACAGGCGCTACGAGCAGTACTTC. Translation: CASSLSPDRRYEQYF.

The CDR3 region is CSVPGQGYGYTF. The CDR3, as DNA: TGCAGCGTACCGGGACAGGGCTATGGCTACACCTTC. The chain has TRBV29-1 and TRBJ1-2; 9 bases fit TRBD1. The CDR3 is 12 residues long. Germline loops: CDR1 SQVTM, CDR2 ANQGSEA. Unmatched junction bases numbered 3, after V lost 6 bases and J lost 4 bases.

This clonotype has a count of ten or more. This rearrangement joins TRBV3-1 to TRBJ2-1; 12 bases align to TRBD2. Germline CDR1 and CDR2: LGHDT and YNNKEL (reference sequence). The length of the CDR3 is 15 residues. V dropped 3 bases and J dropped 8; count of bases not matched to a gene: 5. The DNA for the CDR3 is TGTGCCAGCAGCCAGACTAGCGGGAGTAACGATGAGCAGTTCTTC. Protein: CASSQTSGSNDEQFF.

CDR3 protein: CASSSSRGGPYSYNEQFF. DNA of the CDR3: TGTGCCAGCAGCTCATCCCGGGGGGGTCCTTACTCCTACAATGAGCAGTTCTTC. The chain joins TRBV11-2 to TRBJ2-1; 8 bases fit TRBD2. The CDR3 has 18 amino acids. Per germline, CDR1 SGHAT and CDR2 FQNNGV. J lost 0 bases, V lost 4 bases, and 11 bases had no gene match.

This chain uses TRBV19 with TRBJ1-6; no reliable D call. This CDR3 has 15 residues. Germline values: CDR1 LNHDA, CDR2 SQIVND (reference sequence). Trimming took 3 bases from V and 10 from J, leaving 16 bases between them. The CDR3 DNA follows: TGTGCCAGTAGTATTTCGGGTCCTGGATCCTCACCCCTCCACTTT. Translation: CASSISGPGSSPLHF.

The chain carries TRBV7-9 and TRBJ2-7, with D possibly being TRBD1 (5 bases). This CDR3 is built from 15 residues. V was pared by 1 base and J by 1 base, with 11 bases between. Germline V gene lookup returns CDR1 SEHNR and CDR2 FQNEAQ (reference sequence). In DNA, the CDR3 is TGTGCCAGCAGCTTAGAGGACACCTTATCCTACGAGCAGTACTTC. It yields the protein CASSLEDTLSYEQYF.

This clonotype was detected once. A much larger clone lies one base from this, so it may be a read error. The chain carries TRBV4-3 and TRBJ2-3, with a weak D call TRBD1 (5 bases). Trimming shortened V by 6 bases and J by 3 bases, and 13 bases separated the two germline ends. CDR3 size: 14 residues. Germline CDR1 LGHNA, CDR2 YSLEER. The CDR3 region is CASRYRIKTDTQYF. The DNA of the CDR3 is TGCGCCAGCAGGTACAGGATAAAAACAGATACGCAGTATTTT.

This chain uses TRBV28 with TRBJ2-5; D is undetermined. V was shortened by 5 bases and J by 0 bases, with 10 bases between the two germline ends. The germline gives CDR1 MDHEN, CDR2 SYDVKM. The length of the CDR3 is 14 residues. Written as DNA, the CDR3 is TGTGCCAGCAGTCCCCGGGTCTACCAAGAGACCCAGTACTTC. This translates into CASSPRVYQETQYF.

This clonotype was seen a few times. The CDR3, as DNA: TGTGCCAGCAGCCCCCCGTGGGTGGAAGGCTACACCTTC. It translates to CASSPPWVEGYTF. The rearrangement joins TRBV7-9 to TRBJ1-2; D is uncertain. Germline CDR1 is SEHNR and CDR2 is FQNEAQ (reference sequence). V lost 5 bases to trimming and J lost 8 bases, with 15 bases between them. This CDR3 contains 13 residues.

The sample holds many counts of this clonotype. The V and J genes are TRBV12-3 or TRBV12-4 and TRBJ2-3, with D perhaps TRBD1 (6 bases). The CDR3 has 12 residues. V was pared by 6 bases and J by 6 bases, with 10 bases between. The CDR3 DNA is TGTGCCAGCAGCTCGAGGGGGGATACGCAGTATTTT. This translates into CASSSRGDTQYF.

The genes are TRBV30 and TRBJ1-1; 7 bases are a match to TRBD1. V shed 2 bases, J shed 5 bases, and the junction held 8 bases outside the gene matches. The CDR3 runs to 14 residues. The germline CDR1 and CDR2 sequences are GTSNPN and SVGIG (reference sequence). CDR3 sequence reads: CAWSIGTARTEAFF. The CDR3, as DNA: TGTGCCTGGAGTATCGGGACAGCCAGAACTGAAGCTTTCTTT.

This clonotype came up many times. The rearrangement joins TRBV5-1 to TRBJ2-7, with 9 bases fitting TRBD2. Germline assignment: CDR1 SGHRS and CDR2 YFSETQ. Germline trimming cut 7 bases from V and 5 bases from J; bases unmatched to any gene: 13. The CDR3 has 15 amino acids. The CDR3 is CASSESGGRIHEQYF. Here the CDR3 DNA reads TGCGCCAGCTCCGAGAGCGGGGGGCGAATCCACGAGCAGTACTTC.

The chain has TRBV20-1 and TRBJ1-1; unclear D gene. Trimming removed 6 bases from V and 1 base from J, with 9 bases in between. CDR1 and CDR2 from the germline V gene are DFQATT and SNEGSKA (reference sequence). The CDR3 sequence is 12 residues long. The CDR3 region has the DNA TGCAGTGCACAGCTTCAGAACACTGAAGCTTTCTTT. This encodes CSAQLQNTEAFF.

This clonotype was recorded many times. The chain links TRBV20-1 to TRBJ2-5, with D maybe TRBD1 (5 bases). CDR1 and CDR2 from the germline V gene are DFQATT and SNEGSKA (reference sequence). The V gene lost 5 bases and the J gene lost 2 bases, with 18 bases spanning the gap. The CDR3 has 15 residues. CDR3 sequence: CSASPFDSLQETQYF. As DNA, the CDR3 is TGCAGTGCTTCCCCCTTCGACAGCCTTCAAGAGACCCAGTACTTC.